These T cell receptor beta chains were read from a single sample in a study of regulatory T cells in long-lasting Graves disease. One entry per CDR3 protein results from TCRdb running MiXCR on the multiplex PCR reads. The sample includes about 530,000 distinct CDR3 sequences, about 16% of them seen just once. In addition, the sample was reused for a study of T cells in Graves' hyperthyroidism and ophthalmopathy.

The specimen comprised peripheral blood mononuclear cells (PBMCs), sampled at new diagnosis, from a patient treated with antithyroid drugs. All receptors come from a middle-aged woman with Graves disease. Both conserved end residues are part of each CDR3.

J | V | CDR3
TRBJ2-7 | TRBV3-1 | CASSQDGTGDYEQYF
TRBJ1-1 | TRBV18 | CGSRADTNTEAFF
TRBJ2-5 | TRBV27 | CASSFNVQETQYF
TRBJ1-4 | TRBV7-9 | CASSPLSGRGEKLFF
TRBJ2-1 | TRBV14 | CASSHGDRYSYNEQFF
TRBJ2-7 | TRBV6-5 | CASSYSKTYEQYF
TRBJ1-4 | TRBV19 | CASSIWNSNEKLFF
TRBJ2-7 | TRBV6-5 | CASSYSILYEQYF
TRBJ2-7 | TRBV2 | CASSVPGQGNEQYF
TRBJ1-5 | TRBV12-3/TRBV12-4 | CASSFNGGNQPQHF
TRBJ2-5 | TRBV20-1 | CSARVGSGGPQETQYF
TRBJ1-4 | TRBV19 | CASSIPPRATNEKLFF
TRBJ1-5 | TRBV2 | CASRQDYSNQPQHF
TRBJ1-2 | TRBV6-5 | CASSYTPGGSYGYTF
TRBJ2-7 | TRBV6-2/TRBV6-3 | CASSYSTGGTHPYEQYF
TRBJ2-7 | TRBV6-1 | CASTGSSYEQYF
TRBJ2-1 | TRBV6-1 | CASRKTSPRGHEQFF
TRBJ1-5 | TRBV30 | CAWSLAGSVGNQPQHF
TRBJ1-1 | TRBV3-1 | CASRGDRGKAFF
TRBJ1-1 | TRBV4-3 | CASSQDPRETEAFF
TRBJ2-1 | TRBV4-1 | CASSRLAGAYNEQFF
TRBJ2-3 | TRBV11-3 | CASSSERTDTQYF
TRBJ1-1 | TRBV7-8 | CASRLVGQTNTEAFF
TRBJ2-4 | TRBV27 | CASSPLAGGPAKNIQYF
TRBJ2-3 | TRBV6-1 | CASSPFGREHTDTQYF